The 15 T cell receptor beta chains given below trace back to one sample, sequenced in a study of radiation and T cells in renal cell carcinoma. Libraries were prepared by immunoSEQ multiplex PCR; TCRdb keeps only in-frame clonotypes and omits some of them. This table holds approximately 86,000 clones, around four fifths found once. Time point defined: blood 4 weeks post-SBRT, at nephrectomy. Treatment meaning: 15 Gy SBRT to primary tumor, nephrectomy 4 weeks later. Sequences were derived from blood, sampled from a patient whose treatment included radiotherapy and nephrectomy. These receptors were taken from a man aged 50-60 years with renal cell carcinoma.

CDR3 residues: CASTSGGPGEQYF. CDR3 sequence (DNA): TGTGCCAGTACGTCAGGGGGTCCGGGCGAGCAGTACTTC. The rearrangement links TRBV9 to TRBJ2-7; TRBD1 aligns across 7 bases. The CDR3 runs to 13 residues. V was clipped by 8 bases and J by 6 bases; unmatched bases: 11. The V gene's germline CDR1 is SGDLS and CDR2 YYNGEE. The variable domain in full, with the rest retrieved from reference TRBV9 and TRBJ2-7, is DSGVTQTPKHLITATGQRVTLRCSPRSGDLSVYWYQQSLDQGLQFLIQYYNGEERAKGNILERFSAQQFPDLHSELNLSSLELGDSALYFCASTSGGPGEQYFGPGTRLTVT.

The genes are TRBV6-6 and TRBJ1-5, with a weak D call TRBD1 (6 bases). Per germline, CDR1 MNHNY and CDR2 SVGAGI (reference sequence). The CDR3 consists of 14 residues. Trimming shortened V by 6 bases and J by 2 bases, and 11 bases separated the two germline ends. CDR3 region: CASSLGQRNQPQHF. The CDR3 DNA is TGTGCCAGCAGCCTGGGACAACGCAATCAGCCCCAGCATTTT.

This clone was observed once. The chain recombines TRBV7-2 with TRBJ2-2; 10 positions agree with TRBD2. CDR3 length equals 16 residues. V trimming: 3 bases; J trimming: 8 bases; junction bases outside the gene matches: 9. CDR1 is SGHTA, CDR2 FQGNSA, per germline. The CDR3 coding sequence is TGTGCCAGCAGCTTTGTAGCGGGGGGCTCACGAGGGGAGCTGTTTTTT. Its translation is CASSFVAGGSRGELFF.

The chain recombines TRBV5-1 with TRBJ2-1; TRBD1 aligns across 9 bases. This CDR3 has 16 amino acids. Germline CDR1 and CDR2: SGHRS and YFSETQ. V gave up 3 bases and J gave up 6 bases; unmatched junction bases: 10. The CDR3 is CASSSLGDREFNEQFF. The CDR3, as DNA: TGCGCCAGCAGCTCTCTGGGGGACAGGGAATTCAATGAGCAGTTCTTC.

This chain connects TRBV7-9 to TRBJ2-1; tentatively, D is TRBD1 or TRBD2 (5 bases each). CDR3 length equals 15 residues. Per the germline V gene, CDR1 is SEHNR and CDR2 is FQNEAQ (reference sequence). The V end was cut by 5 bases, the J end by 7 bases, with 18 bases between. The CDR3 spells CASSPTGTSLNEQFF. The DNA of the CDR3 is TGTGCCAGCAGCCCAACCGGGACCTCCCTTAATGAGCAGTTCTTC.

This clone has only one observation. V and J are TRBV4-1 and TRBJ1-2; D unresolved. V was cut by 4 bases and J by 8 bases, with 11 bases left in between. CDR1 is MGHRA and CDR2 is YSYEKL in the germline V gene. The CDR3 covers 12 residues. CDR3 coding DNA: TGCGCCAGCAGCCTCGGAGTTGGGGGCTACACCTTC. This codes for CASSLGVGGYTF.

The chain has TRBV7-2 and TRBJ2-1; D is ambiguous. Germline CDR1 and CDR2: SGHTA and FQGNSA. The ends were cut back, 2 bases at V and 3 bases at J, with 11 bases in the middle. The CDR3 consists of 15 residues. The CDR3 nucleotides are TGTGCCAGCAGCTTAAGTTGGGGAAACTACAATGAGCAGTTCTTC. This translates into CASSLSWGNYNEQFF.

The chain recombines TRBV6-5 with TRBJ2-7, with 8 bases matching TRBD2. The CDR3 loop spans 16 amino acids. Germline V gene lookup returns CDR1 MNHEY and CDR2 SVGAGI. V shed 0 bases and J 2 bases; nucleotides not matched to a gene: 6. The CDR3 bases are TGTGCCAGCAGTTACTCGAGTACTAGCGGCACCTACGAGCAGTACTTC. This codes for CASSYSSTSGTYEQYF.

This rearrangement joins TRBV29-1 to TRBJ2-5, with 10 bases identical to TRBD1. CDR3 size: 13 residues. CDR1 is SQVTM and CDR2 is ANQGSEA in the germline V gene. Germline trimming cut 5 bases from V and 3 bases from J; bases unmatched to any gene: 3. The chain's CDR3 is CSVFGTGEETQYF. The CDR3 DNA sequence: TGCAGCGTTTTTGGGACAGGGGAAGAGACCCAGTACTTC.

The rearrangement links TRBV19 to TRBJ2-2; TRBD2 aligns across 9 bases. V lost 6 bases, J lost 7 bases, and 9 bases stayed unmatched. Germline V gene lookup returns CDR1 LNHDA and CDR2 SQIVND (reference sequence). This CDR3 has 15 residues. In DNA, the CDR3 is TGTGCCAGTAGCCTCGGGACTAGCACGGGCGGGGAGCTGTTTTTT. This sequence encodes CASSLGTSTGGELFF.

The CDR3, as DNA: TGTGCCAGCTTACAGGGTTTTAATTCACCCCTCCACTTT. Translated, it gives CASLQGFNSPLHF. The chain carries TRBV18 and TRBJ1-6; a possible D gene is TRBD1 (6 bases). CDR1 is KGHSH and CDR2 is LQKENI in the germline V gene. This CDR3 spans 13 amino acids. Trimming removed 7 bases at V and 6 bases at J, with 10 bases between.

The chain employs TRBV19 and TRBJ2-1; no clear D. The CDR3 runs to 14 residues. Germline lookup yields CDR1 LNHDA and CDR2 SQIVND (reference sequence). V gave up 3 bases and J gave up 3 bases, with 9 bases separating them. The CDR3 DNA reads as TGTGCCAGTAGTATCGACGCGGACTACAATGAGCAGTTCTTC. This encodes CASSIDADYNEQFF.

CDR3 coding DNA: TGTGCCAGCAGCTTAGGTCAGGGAAACACCGGGGAGCTGTTTTTT. Protein sequence: CASSLGQGNTGELFF. The genes are TRBV7-3 and TRBJ2-2, with a tentative D call TRBD1 (5 bases). The CDR3 runs 15 residues. Trimming pared 2 bases from V and 2 bases from J, leaving 9 bases between. Per germline, CDR1 SGHTA and CDR2 FQGTGA.

V and J are TRBV2 and TRBJ2-2; D might be TRBD1 (6 bases). Germline values: CDR1 SNHLY, CDR2 FYNNEI. The CDR3 contains 13 residues. The V end was cut by 11 bases, the J end by 9 bases, with 19 bases between. For the CDR3, the DNA is TGTGCCGCCCAACCGGACAGCTTCAGGGAGCTGTTTTTT. This gives the protein CAAQPDSFRELFF. Supplemented by reference TRBV2 and TRBJ2-2, the full variable domain reads EPEVTQTPSHQVTQMGQEVILRCVPISNHLYFYWYRQILGQKVEFLVSFYNNEISEKSEIFDDQFSVERPDGSNFTLKIRSTKLEDSAMYFCAAQPDSFRELFFGEGSRLTVL.

The chain employs TRBV7-9 and TRBJ1-1, with unresolved D. Deletions cut 5 bases from V and 6 bases from J, with 22 bases between. Germline V lookup: CDR1 SEHNR, CDR2 FQNEAQ (reference sequence). CDR3 length equals 16 residues. CDR3 loop: CASSHHRRTLYPEAFF. As DNA, the CDR3 is TGTGCCAGCAGCCATCACAGAAGGACCCTATACCCTGAAGCTTTCTTT.